This T cell receptor (beta chain) is drawn from a study of graft-versus-host responses after intestinal transplantation. Study-wide background: Among the recipients, transplants were multivisceral, liver-intestinal, or isolated intestinal.

In this sample, this clone turned up once. Antigen specificity is unknown. TCRdb's copy holds only in-frame clones and misses some; the assay was immunoSEQ multiplex PCR. The data show more than 65,000 clones, over 70% seen once. The CDR3 is made up of 14 amino acids. Trimming shortened V by 5 bases and J by 6 bases, and 15 bases separated the two germline ends. The germline V gene has CDR1 SGHAT and CDR2 FQNNGV. The source was unstimulated CD4+ T cells sorted from spleen or lymph node cells, collected before transplant. The chain couples TRBV11-2 to TRBJ2-3; no definite D call. This clonotype was sampled from a human donor who was the organ donor for an intestinal transplant. CDR3 in DNA: TGTGCCAGCAGCCAGTCACCGAGCGCGGATACGCAGTATTTT. Protein product: CASSQSPSADTQYF.